These 23 T cell receptor beta chains originate from one sample sequenced in a study of T cell repertoires in cytomegalovirus infection. TCRdb used MiXCR to reprocess the reads, holding one entry per CDR3 protein. The sample holds roughly 500,000 distinct CDR3 sequences; about 15% are singletons and the top ten take roughly a quarter. The sequencing input was CD8+ T cells from PBMCs. These receptors were collected from a human donor in good health (CMV status not recorded). Some clones in this sample may be carry-over from other donors' samples.

This clonotype appeared many times. The gene calls are TRBV7-9 and TRBJ2-1; 7 bases are shared with TRBD2. The V gene end was trimmed by 7 bases and the J gene end by 8 bases; junction bases not matched to a gene: 5. The V gene's germline CDR1 is SEHNR and CDR2 FQNEAQ (reference sequence). The CDR3 has 12 residues. Here the CDR3 reads CASTHTSDEQFF. Written as DNA, the CDR3 is TGTGCCAGCACCCATACTAGCGATGAGCAGTTCTTC. The full variable domain, its missing parts supplied by reference TRBV7-9 and TRBJ2-1, is DTGVSQNPRHKITKRGQNVTFRCDPISEHNRLYWYRQTLGQGPEFLTYFQNEAQLEKSRLLSDRFSAERPKGSFSTLEIQRTEQGDSAMYLCASTHTSDEQFFGPGTRLTVL.

The J gene is TRBJ2-2, the V gene TRBV10-3, with D unclear. There are 11 residues in the CDR3. V dropped 10 bases and J dropped 6 bases, with 9 bases sitting between them. Germline CDR1 is ENHRY and CDR2 is SYGVKD. The CDR3 is CATSDPGELFF. Here the CDR3 DNA reads TGTGCCACAAGTGACCCCGGGGAGCTGTTTTTT.

The chain uses TRBV14 and TRBJ2-3; no clear D. Trimming took 2 bases from V and 5 from J, leaving 17 bases between them. There are 16 residues in the CDR3. The germline V gene has CDR1 SGHDN and CDR2 FVKESK. The CDR3 coding sequence is TGTGCCAGCAGCCAACCCTCCGTCGGAAGAGGAGATACGCAGTATTTT. This encodes CASSQPSVGRGDTQYF.

The table lists this clonotype with a few counts. The genes are TRBV20-1 and TRBJ2-7, with D possibly being TRBD1 or TRBD2 (5 bases each). The V gene lost 2 bases and the J gene lost 12 bases, with 20 bases spanning the gap. Germline V gives CDR1 DFQATT, CDR2 SNEGSKA (reference sequence). The CDR3 extends over 13 amino acids. CDR3 in DNA: TGCAGTGCTAGATTTTCCAGGGAGCAGGTGAGGTACTTC. Translated, it gives CSARFSREQVRYF.

This clonotype has ten or more counts. The gene calls are TRBV27 and TRBJ2-7; 8 nucleotides line up with TRBD2. Trimming took 2 bases from V and 0 from J; bases not matched to a gene: 9. CDR3 length: 17 residues. Germline V gives CDR1 MNHEY, CDR2 SMNVEV (reference sequence). CDR3 sequence reads: CASSLATSENYSYEQYF. CDR3 in DNA: TGTGCCAGCAGTTTAGCGACTAGCGAAAACTACTCCTACGAGCAGTACTTC.

This clonotype was counted ten times or more. The chain couples TRBV6-1 to TRBJ1-5; D is uncertain. The V end was cut by 8 bases, the J end by 0 bases, with 8 bases between. The CDR3 loop spans 13 amino acids. Germline V gene lookup returns CDR1 MNHNS and CDR2 SASEGT. This CDR3 reads CASQDYSNQPQHF. CDR3 in DNA: TGTGCCAGCCAGGATTATAGCAATCAGCCCCAGCATTTT.

Details on this clonotype: This is likely a read error, given that the CDR3 carries no conserved phenylalanine or tryptophan at its end. The chain carries TRBV12-3 or TRBV12-4 and TRBJ2-7; D remains unclear. The CDR3 spans 12 residues. V was trimmed by 8 bases and J by 7 bases, leaving 15 bases between them. The CDR3 DNA follows: TGTGCCAGCGGTTCAGACTTGGGAGAGCAGTACTTA. Amino acids: CASGSDLGEQYL.

This clonotype came up many times. The chain combines TRBV5-1 with TRBJ2-3; D is possibly TRBD1 (6 bases). Germline lookup yields CDR1 SGHRS and CDR2 YFSETQ. Trimming took off 4 bases at V and 2 bases at J, with 23 bases between the two ends. CDR3 length: 18 amino acids. CDR3 amino acids: CASSRGQWNHPITDTQYF. CDR3 coding DNA: TGCGCCAGCAGCCGCGGACAGTGGAATCACCCGATCACAGATACGCAGTATTTT.

Ten or more counts support this clonotype. This chain connects TRBV19 to TRBJ1-1; tentatively, D is TRBD1 (5 bases). The CDR3 covers 12 residues. The V end was cut by 4 bases, the J end by 4 bases, with 7 bases between. Germline CDR1 LNHDA, CDR2 SQIVND (reference sequence). The CDR3 spells CASSRGVTEAFF. The DNA of the CDR3 is TGTGCCAGTAGTAGAGGGGTCACTGAAGCTTTCTTT.

This clonotype was counted only a few times. This sequence joins TRBV28 and TRBJ1-1; 10 bases align to TRBD1. J gave up 1 base and V 6 bases, and 5 bases lay outside the gene matches. The germline V gene has CDR1 MDHEN and CDR2 SYDVKM. The length of the CDR3 is 15 residues. The CDR3 protein is CASRRQGARNTEAFF. In DNA, the CDR3 is TGTGCCAGCAGGAGACAGGGGGCGCGGAACACTGAAGCTTTCTTT.

This clonotype came up many times. J is TRBJ2-7 and V is TRBV2; D not certain. Germline CDR1 SNHLY, CDR2 FYNNEI. The V end was cut by 4 bases, the J end by 2 bases, with 12 bases between. The CDR3 spans 14 residues. CDR3 in DNA: TGTGCCAGCAGTGTTGCAGGCAAAACCTACGAGCAGTACTTC. It codes for CASSVAGKTYEQYF.

This clonotype was recorded at least ten times. This rearrangement joins TRBV11-2 to TRBJ1-5; D remains ambiguous. V was cut by 1 base and J by 7 bases, with 17 bases left in between. This CDR3 has 16 residues. Germline V lookup: CDR1 SGHAT, CDR2 FQNNGV. As DNA, the CDR3 is TGTGCCAGCAGCTTAGGCACAGATTTGGGCGGACAGCCCCAGCATTTT. It is translated as CASSLGTDLGGQPQHF.

Turning to this clonotype: A much bigger clone sits one base away, suggesting this may be a read error. The chain is built from TRBV19 and TRBJ2-1; no firm D call. The CDR3 consists of 13 residues. CDR1 is LNHDA and CDR2 is SQIVND in the germline V gene (reference sequence). The CDR3: CASISSSYNEKFF. The CDR3 DNA reads TGTGCCAGTATCTCCAGCTCCTACAATGAGAAGTTCTTC.

This clonotype appeared many times. The gene calls are TRBV27 and TRBJ1-5, with D unclear. The length of the CDR3 is 16 residues. The V gene lost 5 bases and the J gene lost 4 bases, with 18 bases spanning the gap. Germline CDR1 is MNHEY and CDR2 is SMNVEV (reference sequence). The CDR3 reads CASSPGAAVRNQPQHF. For the CDR3, the DNA is TGTGCCAGCAGTCCGGGAGCGGCGGTCCGAAATCAGCCCCAGCATTTT.

This sequence joins TRBV23-1 and TRBJ2-1; maybe TRBD2 (6 bases). TRBV23-1 is noted as an ORF with a role that remains uncertain. V dropped 6 bases and J dropped 0 bases, with 15 bases sitting between them. CDR3 length: 16 residues. The CDR3 bases are TGCGCCAGCAGCCTGCCGGAGGAGGGCTCCTACAATGAGCAGTTCTTC. Translated: CASSLPEEGSYNEQFF.

The chain carries TRBV6-6 and TRBJ2-7, with a weak D call TRBD1 (5 bases). The germline V gene has CDR1 MNHNY and CDR2 SVGAGI (reference sequence). Deletions cut 0 bases from V and 6 bases from J, with 18 bases between. The length of the CDR3 is 16 residues. As DNA, the CDR3 is TGTGCCAGCAGTTACTCCGTCAGGGTCGATGTGGGCGAGCAGTACTTC. Protein sequence: CASSYSVRVDVGEQYF.

Points on this clonotype: It is likely a read error, because the conserved phenylalanine at the end of the CDR3 is missing. The gene calls are TRBV28 and TRBJ2-1; TRBD2 matches 7 bases. Germline V gene lookup returns CDR1 MDHEN and CDR2 SYDVKM. The CDR3 extends over 16 amino acids. J gave up 9 bases and V 3 bases, and 14 bases lay outside the gene matches. The CDR3 is CASSFLSGGLGGEQFL. CDR3 nucleotides: TGTGCCAGCAGTTTCTTGTCGGGAGGCCTGGGCGGTGAGCAGTTCTTA.

Only a few counts were recorded for this clonotype. The genes are TRBV9 and TRBJ2-1; the D is unclear. CDR3 size: 13 residues. CDR1 SGDLS and CDR2 YYNGEE come from the germline V gene. V lost 3 bases and J 7 bases, leaving 11 bases between the germline ends. In nucleotides, the CDR3 is TGTGCCAGCAGCGCAGCTCTCGGGAATGAGCAGTTCTTC. Its translation is CASSAALGNEQFF.

This clonotype came up many times. This chain uses TRBV12-3 or TRBV12-4 with TRBJ2-5, with D possibly being TRBD2 (5 bases). V was pared by 3 bases and J by 5 bases, with 13 bases between. This CDR3 contains 14 residues. CDR3 loop: CASSFEGYAETQYF. The DNA of the CDR3 is TGTGCCAGCAGTTTCGAGGGATATGCGGAGACCCAGTACTTC.

The sample holds many counts of this clonotype. The chain employs TRBV6-4 and TRBJ2-3; D is possibly TRBD1 (5 bases). The V end was cut by 3 bases, the J end by 4 bases, with 11 bases between. The germline V gene has CDR1 MRHNA and CDR2 SNTAGT. This CDR3 region has 14 residues. The CDR3 here is CASSESKGSDTQYF. CDR3 DNA sequence: TGTGCCAGCAGTGAGTCCAAGGGGTCAGATACGCAGTATTTT.

This clonotype has ten or more counts. The chain is built from TRBV29-1 and TRBJ2-7; D is perhaps TRBD1 (6 bases). Germline assignment: CDR1 SQVTM and CDR2 ANQGSEA. The CDR3 is 12 residues long. The V and J ends lost 6 bases and 2 bases respectively, with 11 bases between them. The DNA for the CDR3 is TGCAGCGTCACAGGGAGCGCCTACGAGCAGTACTTC. It is translated as CSVTGSAYEQYF.

The V call is TRBV24-1, the J call TRBJ2-2, with 9 bases matching TRBD2. V lost 0 bases, J lost 2 bases, and 3 bases stayed unmatched. This CDR3 region has 17 residues. Germline lookup yields CDR1 KGHDR and CDR2 SFDVKD. The CDR3 sequence is CATSDLALAGNTGELFF. The DNA for the CDR3 is TGTGCCACCAGTGATTTGGCGCTAGCGGGAAACACCGGGGAGCTGTTTTTT.

On this clonotype: A much more abundant neighbour one base away suggests this may be a read error. CDR3 loop: CASSEEYYEQYF. CDR3 coding DNA: TGTGCCAGCAGTGAAGAGTACTACGAGCAGTACTTC. The chain uses TRBV2 and TRBJ2-7; D is unclear. Germline CDR1 SNHLY, CDR2 FYNNEI. CDR3 length equals 12 residues. V lost 1 base and J lost 3, with 4 bases in between.